The following is a T cell receptor beta chain sequence with its context. What it binds is not known. The entry originates in a study of glioma-infiltrating T cells after dendritic cell vaccination. At the level of the study: The vaccine used monocyte-derived dendritic cells pulsed overnight with autologous tumor lysate.

The PCR used 60 V beta and 13 J beta primers. Using immunoSEQ multiplex PCR, the repertoire was profiled, and TCRdb retains in-frame clones only, with some absent. The sample includes roughly 56,000 clones, 70% to 90% seen only once; the top ten take roughly 8.8%. Germline-derived CDR1 and CDR2 are GTSNPN and SVGIG (reference sequence). CDR3 length: 18 residues. Trimming took 3 bases from V and 7 from J; bases not matched to a gene: 20. Study observations and caveats: Higher pretreatment TIL content predicted longer progression-free time and survival.

Documented time point: after dendritic cell vaccination, including at tumor progression/relapse. PBMC were collected before vaccination, two weeks after the third vaccination, and at progression. Source: blood, taken after dendritic cell vaccination. This rearrangement joins TRBV30 to TRBJ2-1, with 8 bases that match TRBD2. The clonotype comes from a human donor with glioblastoma. The CDR3 bases are TGTGCCTGGAGACCCCGTGGGGGCCTAGCGGGCCCTGGGAATGAGCAGTTCTTC. Its protein product is CAWRPRGGLAGPGNEQFF.